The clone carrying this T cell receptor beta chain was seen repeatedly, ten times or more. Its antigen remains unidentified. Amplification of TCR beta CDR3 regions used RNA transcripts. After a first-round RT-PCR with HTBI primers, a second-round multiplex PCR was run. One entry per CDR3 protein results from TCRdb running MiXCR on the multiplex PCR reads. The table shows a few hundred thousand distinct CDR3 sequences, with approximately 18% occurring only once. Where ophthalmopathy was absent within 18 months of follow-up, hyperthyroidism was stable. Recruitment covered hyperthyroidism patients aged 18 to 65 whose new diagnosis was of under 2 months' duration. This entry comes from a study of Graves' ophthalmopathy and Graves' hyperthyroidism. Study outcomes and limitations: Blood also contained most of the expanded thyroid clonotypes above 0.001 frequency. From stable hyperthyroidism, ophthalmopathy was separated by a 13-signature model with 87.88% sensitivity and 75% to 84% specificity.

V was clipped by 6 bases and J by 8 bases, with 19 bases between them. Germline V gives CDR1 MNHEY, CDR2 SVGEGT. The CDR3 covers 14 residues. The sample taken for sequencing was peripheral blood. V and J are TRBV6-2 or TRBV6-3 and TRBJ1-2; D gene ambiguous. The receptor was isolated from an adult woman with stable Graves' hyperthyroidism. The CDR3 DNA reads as TGTGCCAGCAGCCCCCTCGCGCAAACGGGGGGCTACACCTTC. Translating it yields CASSPLAQTGGYTF.